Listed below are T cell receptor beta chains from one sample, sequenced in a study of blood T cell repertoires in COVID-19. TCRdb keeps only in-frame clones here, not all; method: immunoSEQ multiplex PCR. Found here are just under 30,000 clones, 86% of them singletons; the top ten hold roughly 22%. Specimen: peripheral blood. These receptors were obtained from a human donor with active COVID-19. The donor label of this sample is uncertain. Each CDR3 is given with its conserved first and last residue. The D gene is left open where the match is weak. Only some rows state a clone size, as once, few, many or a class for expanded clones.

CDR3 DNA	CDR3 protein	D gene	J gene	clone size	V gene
TGTGCCAGCAGCACTCGCCCCGCGGGAGGGTACGAGCAGTACTTC	CASSTRPAGGYEQYF	TRBD2	TRBJ2-7	NA	TRBV5-8
TGTGCCAGCAGTTTACTAGCGGGGGGCACAGATACGCAGTATTTT	CASSLLAGGTDTQYF	TRBD2	TRBJ2-3	NA	TRBV2
TGTGCCAGCAGCGGGCCCTCCTCGTCGCAGTTCTTC	CASSGPSSSQFF	NA	TRBJ2-1	NA	TRBV9
TGTGCCAGCAGCTTGAAGCTAGCGGGGGGCACAGATACGCAGTATTTT	CASSLKLAGGTDTQYF	TRBD2	TRBJ2-3	NA	TRBV5-4
TGTGCCAGCAGAGCCAGCGGGGGGTTCTCCTACGAGCAGTACTTC	CASRASGGFSYEQYF	TRBD2	TRBJ2-7	few	TRBV6-5
TGTGCCAGCAGGCCCCGGGGGGCGCGCACTGAAGCTTTCTTT	CASRPRGARTEAFF	NA	TRBJ1-1	NA	TRBV27
TGTGCCAGTAGTGCGGCTAGCGGGTGGGGGACGAATGAGCAGTTCTTC	CASSAASGWGTNEQFF	TRBD2	TRBJ2-1	few	TRBV19
TGTGCCAGCAGCGTAGACACAGGGCTCTCCTACGAGCAGTACTTC	CASSVDTGLSYEQYF	NA	TRBJ2-7	once	TRBV9
TGTGCCAGCAGATTTGAGTCCGACAGGGGAGAGACCCAGTACTTC	CASRFESDRGETQYF	TRBD1	TRBJ2-5	NA	TRBV6-6
TGTGCCAGCTCTCTAGCGGAAGACACCGGGGAGCTGTTTTTT	CASSLAEDTGELFF	TRBD2	TRBJ2-2	NA	TRBV18
TGTGCCAGCTCACCACAAGGACAGCCTAACTATGGCTACACCTTC	CASSPQGQPNYGYTF	NA	TRBJ1-2	NA	TRBV18
TGTGCCAGCACGGGGGGAAATTACCCGGATGAGCAGTTCTTC	CASTGGNYPDEQFF	TRBD2	TRBJ2-1	NA	TRBV3-1/TRBV3-2
TGTGCCAGCAGCTCTGGGACTAGCCGCCGCACCGGGGAGCTGTTTTTT	CASSSGTSRRTGELFF	TRBD2	TRBJ2-2	NA	TRBV5-4
TGCGCCAGCAGCTTAGGGACAGGGGATGGCTACACCTTC	CASSLGTGDGYTF	TRBD1	TRBJ1-2	NA	TRBV5-1
TGTGCCAGCAGTGAACGGGGGACCTACGAGCAGTACTTC	CASSERGTYEQYF	NA	TRBJ2-7	few	TRBV6-1
TGTGCCAGCAGTTGGAAGCTCGGGGAGGGAGAAAAACTGTTTTTT	CASSWKLGEGEKLFF	NA	TRBJ1-4	NA	TRBV6-2/TRBV6-3
TGCGCCAGCAGCTTGAACTTTGGTGAAAAACTGTTTTTT	CASSLNFGEKLFF	NA	TRBJ1-4	NA	TRBV5-1
TGTGCCAGTAGTATAGGCGGGCTAGCGGGAGTGGACACCGGGGAGCTGTTTTTT	CASSIGGLAGVDTGELFF	TRBD2	TRBJ2-2	NA	TRBV19
TGTGCCAGCAGTCCGCCGGGACAAGATGGCTACACCTTC	CASSPPGQDGYTF	NA	TRBJ1-2	NA	TRBV7-2
TGTGCCAGCAGCTCGACATTCTCCGGGACATTCGCCCCCCAGCATTTT	CASSSTFSGTFAPQHF	NA	TRBJ1-5	NA	TRBV7-9
TGTGCCAGCAGTGAGAACAGGGGAAAGACCGGGGAGCTGTTTTTT	CASSENRGKTGELFF	TRBD1	TRBJ2-2	NA	TRBV25-1
TGTGCTAGTGGTTTGCTACTAAATCCGGGGATGAACACTGAAGCTTTCTTT	CASGLLLNPGMNTEAFF	NA	TRBJ1-1	NA	TRBV12-5
TGTGCCAGCAGCCCCCCGTCGGGTAGCGGGAGTAGAGGCGAGCAGTTCTTC	CASSPPSGSGSRGEQFF	NA	TRBJ2-1	NA	TRBV12-1
TGTGCCAGCAGTTTACCGGACAGGGTCTACGAGCAGTACTTC	CASSLPDRVYEQYF	TRBD1	TRBJ2-7	once	TRBV28
TGTGCCAGCAGCTTAGTTGTTAGAGGGACTAGCGGGAGCCACTACGAGCAGTACTTC	CASSLVVRGTSGSHYEQYF	TRBD2	TRBJ2-7	once	TRBV7-2
TGTGCCAGCAGCTCGACAGGGGGCGGAAACACCATATATTTT	CASSSTGGGNTIYF	TRBD1	TRBJ1-3	NA	TRBV6-6
TGTGCCATCACGTCCCGGGGGGGTGGGACAGATACGCAGTATTTT	CAITSRGGGTDTQYF	TRBD2	TRBJ2-3	NA	TRBV10-3
TGTGCCAGCAGCGGAGGCGGGAAGAGCTCCTACGAGCAGTACTTC	CASSGGGKSSYEQYF	NA	TRBJ2-7	once	TRBV9
TGCGCCAGCAGGGCGGCGGGAACCTACAATGAGCAGTTCTTC	CASRAAGTYNEQFF	NA	TRBJ2-1	NA	TRBV4-1
TGTGCCAGCTCACCAGTGAGTAGCAATCAGCCCCAGCATTTT	CASSPVSSNQPQHF	NA	TRBJ1-5	NA	TRBV18
TGTGCCAGCAGCATGGGGACAGCTCCTATAGAAGCTTTCTTT	CASSMGTAPIEAFF	TRBD1	TRBJ1-1	NA	TRBV3-1/TRBV3-2
TGCGCCAGCAGCTTGGGAACACAGGGGACCGGGGAGCTGTTTTTT	CASSLGTQGTGELFF	TRBD1	TRBJ2-2	NA	TRBV5-1
TGTGCCAGCAGCCAGGACAGGGCTGGCTACACCTTC	CASSQDRAGYTF	TRBD1	TRBJ1-2	NA	TRBV27
TGTGCCACGACCGGGATTTATACCACAGATACGCAGTATTTT	CATTGIYTTDTQYF	NA	TRBJ2-3	NA	TRBV10-3
TGTGCCACCAGCAGAGCCACAGGGCTTAATGAAAAACTGTTTTTT	CATSRATGLNEKLFF	NA	TRBJ1-4	once	TRBV15
TGTGCCAGCAGCCCCCGAGGTGAGGGGGCCAACTACAATGAGCAGTTCTTC	CASSPRGEGANYNEQFF	TRBD1	TRBJ2-1	NA	TRBV9
TGTGCCAGCAGCTTGGTACAGTTGAGCCTCAATGAGCAGTTCTTC	CASSLVQLSLNEQFF	NA	TRBJ2-1	NA	TRBV5-6
TGCAGCGTAAAAATCTCGACAGCGAACACTGAAGCTTTCTTT	CSVKISTANTEAFF	NA	TRBJ1-1	few	TRBV29-1
TGTGCCAAAACCGGGACATCCTGCTACGAGCAGTACTTC	CAKTGTSCYEQYF	NA	TRBJ2-7	NA	TRBV5-4
TGTGCCAGCAGCGTAGGTGCCTCTACCTACAATGAGCAGTTCTTC	CASSVGASTYNEQFF	NA	TRBJ2-1	NA	TRBV9
TGTGCCTGGACCGGGACAGGGGGCATCGGCTATGGCTACACCTTC	CAWTGTGGIGYGYTF	TRBD1	TRBJ1-2	once	TRBV30
TGTGCCAGCAGTGAAATGGGACAGGGGGCCCGCGAGCAGTACTTC	CASSEMGQGAREQYF	TRBD1	TRBJ2-7	once	TRBV2
TGTGCCAGCAGACCTCGGGGGGGGATGAACACTGAAGCTTTCTTT	CASRPRGGMNTEAFF	NA	TRBJ1-1	NA	TRBV13
TGTGCCAGCAGCTCCCTCCCTTTCGGACAGGGGAACACTGAAGCTTTCTTT	CASSSLPFGQGNTEAFF	TRBD1	TRBJ1-1	NA	TRBV11-2
TGTGCCAGCAGCCCTTTAGCGGGAGGGCCGGAGACCCAGTACTTC	CASSPLAGGPETQYF	TRBD2	TRBJ2-5	NA	TRBV9
TGCGCTCGGCAGGGAGGGAGATACAATGAGCAGTTCTTC	CARQGGRYNEQFF	TRBD2	TRBJ2-1	NA	TRBV4-1
TGTGCCACCAGCAGAGGGGCAGGGGTTAACTATGGCTACACCTTC	CATSRGAGVNYGYTF	NA	TRBJ1-2	NA	TRBV15
TGTGCCAGCAGTCCCATTGCCGGGACAGGGGTAGAGACCCAGTACTTC	CASSPIAGTGVETQYF	TRBD1	TRBJ2-5	once	TRBV28